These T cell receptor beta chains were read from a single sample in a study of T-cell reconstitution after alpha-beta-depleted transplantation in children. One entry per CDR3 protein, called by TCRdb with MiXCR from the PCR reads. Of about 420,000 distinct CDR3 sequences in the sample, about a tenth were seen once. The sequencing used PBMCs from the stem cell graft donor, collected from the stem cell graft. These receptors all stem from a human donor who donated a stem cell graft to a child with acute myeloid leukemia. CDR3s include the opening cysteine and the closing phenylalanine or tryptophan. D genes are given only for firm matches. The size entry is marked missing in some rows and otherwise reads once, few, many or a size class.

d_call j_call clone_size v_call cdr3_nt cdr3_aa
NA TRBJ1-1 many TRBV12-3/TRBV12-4 TGTGCCAGCAGTTTAACCTGGGCAGGTGAAGCTTTCTTT CASSLTWAGEAFF
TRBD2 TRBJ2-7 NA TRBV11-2 TGTGCCAGCAGTCCGGGACTAGCGGGACCTCGGCAGTACTTC CASSPGLAGPRQYF
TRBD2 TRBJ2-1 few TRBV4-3 TGCGCCAGCAGCCATCCGGGACTAGCGGGAGGGGAAAATGAGCAGTTCTTC CASSHPGLAGGENEQFF
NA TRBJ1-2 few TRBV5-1 TGCGCCAGCAGCTTGGGCAGGGATCTCTATGGCTACACCTTC CASSLGRDLYGYTF
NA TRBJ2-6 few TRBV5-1 TGCGCCAGCAGCGGGGGGTTATTACAGAACGTCCTGACTTTC CASSGGLLQNVLTF
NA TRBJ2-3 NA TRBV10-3 TGTGCCATCAGTGAGAGTCCGTCGAGCACAGATAGGCAGTATTTT CAISESPSSTDRQYF
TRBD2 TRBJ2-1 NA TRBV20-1 TGCAGTGCTAGTCCCCTGACTAGCCTGGTGGGCAATGAGCAGTTCTTC CSASPLTSLVGNEQFF
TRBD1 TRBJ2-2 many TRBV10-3 TGTGCCATACCGGGACAGTACACCGGGGAGCTGTTTTTT CAIPGQYTGELFF
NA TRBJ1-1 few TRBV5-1 TGCGCCAGCAGCGTGACCTCAGGGGCGGGGACTGAAGCTTTCTTT CASSVTSGAGTEAFF
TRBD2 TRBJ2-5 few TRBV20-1 TGCAGTGCTAGCTCTTGGAGCGGGATGCGGGAGACCCAGTACTTC CSASSWSGMRETQYF
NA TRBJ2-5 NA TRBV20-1 TGCAGTGCCGGGGCGGCCAGTCAAGAGACCCAGTACTTC CSAGAASQETQYF
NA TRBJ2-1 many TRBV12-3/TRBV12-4 TGTGCCAGCAGTGAAATAGCAGGCTACAATGAGCAGTTCTTC CASSEIAGYNEQFF
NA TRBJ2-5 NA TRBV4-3 TGCGCCAGCAGCCAAGAGGGCACGACTCAAGAGACCCAGTACTTC CASSQEGTTQETQYF
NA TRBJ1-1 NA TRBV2 TGTGCCAGCAGTCCCCGGCTCAACTCTGAAGCTTTCTTT CASSPRLNSEAFF
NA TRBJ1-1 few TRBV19 TGTGCCAGTAGCTTGCGTCCGGACAGCACTGAAGCTTTCTTT CASSLRPDSTEAFF
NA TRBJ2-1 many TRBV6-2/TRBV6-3 TGTGCCAGTTCAGGGGCAGGGACCAATGAGCAGTTCTTC CASSGAGTNEQFF
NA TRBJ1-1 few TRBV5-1 TGCGCCAGCGCCGAAGGATCAGTCGGAAACACTGAAGCTTTCTTT CASAEGSVGNTEAFF
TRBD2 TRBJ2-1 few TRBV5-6 TGTGCCAGCAGCTTGGAAAGCGGGAGGGCCGGGGAGCAGTTCTTC CASSLESGRAGEQFF
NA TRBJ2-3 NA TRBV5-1 TGCGCCAGCAGCTTGACACCGGCCCACACAGATACGCAGTATTTT CASSLTPAHTDTQYF
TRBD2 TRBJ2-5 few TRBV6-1 TGTGCCAGCAGACCGAGCGGGGGGCTGCAAGAGACCCAGTACTTC CASRPSGGLQETQYF
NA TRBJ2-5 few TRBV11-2 TGTGCCAGCAGCTACGAACTAGATCGTCCAGAGACCCAGTACTTC CASSYELDRPETQYF
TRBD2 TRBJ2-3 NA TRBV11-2 TGTGCCAGCAGCTTAGATTGGCCGGGACTAGCGGGAGCGTCTAGCACAGATACGCAGTATTTT CASSLDWPGLAGASSTDTQYF
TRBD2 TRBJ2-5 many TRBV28 TGTGCCAGCAGTTTTCTAGCGGACCAAGAGACCCAGTACTTC CASSFLADQETQYF
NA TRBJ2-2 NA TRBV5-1 TGCGCCAGCAGCTTGGGCGCAAGGGAGCTGTTTTTT CASSLGARELFF